Each of the 31 T cell receptor beta chains below was sequenced from the same sample in a study of CD8 T cells in Susac syndrome. With random hexamers, 0.5 to 1 ug RNA was reverse transcribed. One entry per CDR3 protein results from TCRdb running MiXCR on the immunoSEQ multiplex PCR reads. The table lists approximately 230,000 distinct CDR3 sequences, 93% of them singletons, with 0.065% to 0.075% in the top ten. The sample comprised CD4+ T cells from PBMCs. The origin of the receptors is a human donor with multiple sclerosis.

The chain links TRBV6-2 or TRBV6-3 to TRBJ1-1; D is unresolved. CDR3 size: 14 residues. V dropped 9 bases and J dropped 3 bases, with 17 bases sitting between them. From germline, CDR1 is MNHEY and CDR2 SVGEGT. CDR3 sequence reads: CASESGRLDTEAFF. DNA of the CDR3: TGTGCCAGTGAGTCCGGGAGGCTGGACACTGAAGCTTTCTTT.

This clonotype was observed once. The chain couples TRBV9 to TRBJ1-1; D call uncertain. In germline, CDR1 is SGDLS, CDR2 YYNGEE. Trimming took off 3 bases at V and 5 bases at J, with 14 bases between the two ends. The CDR3 is made up of 14 amino acids. The CDR3 protein is CASSGVALGTEAFF. The CDR3 coding sequence is TGTGCCAGCAGCGGGGTGGCCCTGGGGACTGAAGCTTTCTTT.

The chain links TRBV18 to TRBJ2-7, with TRBD2 as a possible D gene (6 bases). The length of the CDR3 is 14 residues. V lost 3 bases and J 2 bases, leaving 11 bases between the germline ends. Germline CDR1 is KGHSH and CDR2 is LQKENI. The CDR3 spells CASSPGRGPYEQYV. CDR3 DNA sequence: TGTGCCAGCTCACCGGGGCGGGGACCCTACGAGCAGTACGTC.

The chain recombines TRBV7-3 with TRBJ2-3; D is uncertain. The germline V and J ends were trimmed by 1 base and 4 bases, with 9 bases remaining between them. This CDR3 is built from 14 residues. Germline V gene sequence: CDR1 SGHTA, CDR2 FQGTGA. The CDR3 region is CASSLIGLADTQYF. In DNA form, the CDR3 reads TGTGCCAGCAGCTTAATAGGGCTTGCAGATACGCAGTATTTT. Together with reference TRBV7-3 and TRBJ2-3, the CDR3 gives the full variable domain: GAGVSQTPSNKVTEKGKYVELRCDPISGHTALYWYRQSLGQGPEFLIYFQGTGAADDSGLPNDRFFAVRPEGSVSTLKIQRTERGDSAVYLCASSLIGLADTQYFGPGTRLTVL.

The sample holds one count of this clonotype. This chain joins TRBV28 and TRBJ1-5; possible D gene TRBD1, 6 bases. Germline V gene lookup returns CDR1 MDHEN and CDR2 SYDVKM. Trimming removed 6 bases at V and 8 bases at J, with 20 bases between. This CDR3 has 15 amino acids. The CDR3 sequence: CASRPTRGVREPQHF. In nucleotides, the CDR3 is TGTGCCAGCAGGCCCACCAGGGGCGTCCGGGAGCCCCAGCATTTT.

J is TRBJ1-5 and V is TRBV19; D remains ambiguous. V lost 0 bases and J lost 4, with 22 bases in between. The CDR3 contains 19 residues. Germline CDR1 is LNHDA and CDR2 is SQIVND (reference sequence). The CDR3 protein is CASSIDRDRGLDLNQPQHF. CDR3 sequence (DNA): TGTGCCAGTAGTATAGATCGAGACCGCGGGCTAGACTTAAATCAGCCCCAGCATTTT.

The chain is built from TRBV30 and TRBJ1-4; perhaps TRBD1 as D (5 bases). This CDR3 has 15 residues. CDR1 is GTSNPN, CDR2 SVGIG, per germline (reference sequence). Trimming stripped 1 base from V and 4 bases from J, with 13 bases between. CDR3 sequence: CAWSGFGALNEKLFF. The CDR3, as DNA: TGTGCCTGGAGTGGCTTCGGGGCGCTTAATGAAAAACTGTTTTTT.

This clonotype has only one observation. V gene TRBV5-6 combines with J gene TRBJ2-3, with a tentative D call TRBD1 (6 bases). This CDR3 has 15 amino acids. The ends were cut back, 3 bases at V and 2 bases at J, with 13 bases in the middle. Germline lookup yields CDR1 SGHDT and CDR2 YYEEEE. The CDR3 DNA reads TGTGCCAGCAGCTCTTTAGGGGGACCCACAGATACGCAGTATTTT. Translation: CASSSLGGPTDTQYF.

This clonotype has only a few counts. The rearrangement links TRBV28 to TRBJ2-7, with 7 bases identical to TRBD1. J was trimmed by 4 bases and V by 8 bases; bases with no gene match: 11. This CDR3 has 14 residues. In germline, CDR1 is MDHEN, CDR2 SYDVKM. CDR3 residues: CASSRGGQKYEQYV. CDR3 DNA sequence: TGTGCCAGCTCCCGTGGGGGACAGAAGTACGAGCAGTACGTC.

The chain uses TRBV28 and TRBJ1-5; weak D call: TRBD1 (6 bases). The CDR3 consists of 17 residues. Looked up from germline, CDR1 is MDHEN and CDR2 is SYDVKM. The ends were cut back, 1 base at V and 0 bases at J, with 13 bases in the middle. CDR3 sequence reads: CASSLFPRTVSNQPQHF. Written as DNA, the CDR3 is TGTGCCAGCAGTTTATTCCCCAGGACAGTTAGCAATCAGCCCCAGCATTTT.

The DNA for the CDR3 is TGCGCCAGCAGCTTGATGTCCAGCACAGATACGCAGTATTTT. As protein: CASSLMSSTDTQYF. The rearrangement joins TRBV5-1 to TRBJ2-3; D gene unclear. Germline V gene lookup returns CDR1 SGHRS and CDR2 YFSETQ. This CDR3 has 14 amino acids. Trimming removed 1 base from V and 0 bases from J, with 6 bases in between.

This sequence joins TRBV12-3 or TRBV12-4 and TRBJ1-2; D gene uncertain. This CDR3 spans 12 amino acids. Deletions cut 6 bases from V and 5 bases from J, with 10 bases between. The CDR3 sequence: CASSPGAYGYTF. The DNA for the CDR3 is TGTGCCAGCAGCCCCGGAGCTTATGGCTACACCTTC.

This chain links TRBV15 with TRBJ1-2, with D hard to call. This CDR3 spans 15 amino acids. Germline V gives CDR1 LNHNV, CDR2 YYDKDF (reference sequence). V lost 1 base and J lost 1, with 10 bases in between. The CDR3 nucleotides are TGTGCCACCAGCAGAGGGGCAGCCTATAACTATGGCTACACCTTC. This sequence encodes CATSRGAAYNYGYTF.

This clonotype showed up just a few times. CDR3 sequence reads: CASSLSRAYGYTF. Here the CDR3 DNA reads TGTGCCAGCAGCTTGAGTCGGGCCTATGGCTACACCTTC. The chain employs TRBV11-1 and TRBJ1-2; no reliable D call. Germline CDR1 and CDR2: SGHAT and FQDESV (reference sequence). This CDR3 spans 13 amino acids. Trimming stripped 3 bases from V and 4 bases from J, with 9 bases between.

CDR3: CASSSGQANLGEQYF. CDR3 nucleotide sequence: TGTGCCAGCAGCTCGGGACAGGCGAACCTGGGCGAGCAGTACTTC. This chain links TRBV7-8 with TRBJ2-7; 8 bases are a match to TRBD1. This CDR3 is 15 amino acids long. V lost 4 bases to trimming and J lost 6 bases; unmatched junction nucleotides: 11. Per the germline V gene, CDR1 is SGHVS and CDR2 is FQNEAQ.

This clonotype was found once. The rearrangement joins TRBV2 to TRBJ2-1, with D tentatively TRBD1 (5 bases). Trimming took off 0 bases at V and 8 bases at J, with 17 bases between the two ends. The CDR3 runs 16 residues. Per the germline V gene, CDR1 is SNHLY and CDR2 is FYNNEI. The CDR3: CASSEAGDRYRYEQFF. CDR3 nucleotides: TGTGCCAGCAGTGAAGCCGGAGACAGATATCGCTATGAGCAGTTCTTC.

This chain links TRBV6-4 with TRBJ2-3; D gene uncertain. The CDR3 spans 13 residues. Germline CDR1 and CDR2: MRHNA and SNTAGT. Trimming left V 6 bases short and J 2 bases short, with 9 bases between. The CDR3 coding sequence is TGTGCCAGCAGAATGACAATCACAGATACGCAGTATTTT. Protein sequence: CASRMTITDTQYF.

This chain uses TRBV6-4 with TRBJ1-2, with no clear D. The CDR3 runs 14 residues. Germline V lookup: CDR1 MRHNA, CDR2 SNTAGT. V lost 6 bases and J lost 6, with 17 bases in between. The CDR3 spells CASRPSPGPHGYTF. CDR3 coding DNA: TGTGCCAGCAGACCGTCACCCGGGCCCCATGGCTACACCTTC.

V and J are TRBV30 and TRBJ2-7, with D perhaps given as TRBD1 or TRBD2 (5 bases each). This CDR3 has 14 amino acids. Per the germline V gene, CDR1 is GTSNPN and CDR2 is SVGIG (reference sequence). Trimming removed 5 bases from V and 0 bases from J, with 14 bases in between. The CDR3 here is CAWDTGLSSYEQYV. The CDR3 region has the DNA TGTGCCTGGGATACGGGGCTCAGCTCCTACGAGCAGTACGTC.

The chain carries TRBV29-1 and TRBJ1-6; 10 bases align to TRBD1. The V gene's germline CDR1 is SQVTM and CDR2 ANQGSEA. Losses at the gene ends were 6 bases for V and 8 bases for J; bases not matched to a gene: 4. The CDR3 loop spans 13 amino acids. This chain's CDR3 is CSVRTGGDSPLHF. The CDR3 nucleotides are TGCAGCGTAAGGACAGGGGGGGATTCACCCCTCCACTTT.

As for this clonotype: Mismatch with germline at one junction end may stem from a read error. This chain joins TRBV20-1 and TRBJ1-1; TRBD1 might be the D (5 bases). This CDR3 has 14 residues. Germline CDR1 and CDR2: DFQATT and SNEGSKA (reference sequence). The CDR3 loop reads CSARGWEADTEASF. Here the CDR3 DNA reads TGCAGTGCTAGAGGATGGGAGGCGGACACTGAAGCTTCCTTT.

The chain carries TRBV7-9 and TRBJ2-3, with TRBD2 as a possible D gene (6 bases). The CDR3 has 16 amino acids. The V end was cut by 3 bases, the J end by 4 bases, with 17 bases between. Germline CDR1 is SEHNR and CDR2 is FQNEAQ (reference sequence). The CDR3 is CASSFKVASDADTQYF. The CDR3 nucleotides are TGTGCCAGCAGCTTCAAAGTGGCTAGCGATGCAGATACGCAGTATTTT.

This clonotype was observed a single time. The chain joins TRBV19 to TRBJ2-2, with D possibly TRBD1 on 6 matching bases. Germline V gene sequence: CDR1 LNHDA, CDR2 SQIVND (reference sequence). The ends were cut back, 6 bases at V and 1 base at J, with 15 bases in the middle. This CDR3 contains 16 residues. CDR3 nucleotides: TGTGCCAGTAGCAAGTACAGGGTATTGAACACCGGGGAGCTGTTTTTT. The encoded protein is CASSKYRVLNTGELFF.

The J gene is TRBJ2-1, the V gene TRBV12-5; 7 bases align to TRBD2. The germline V gene has CDR1 LGHNT and CDR2 FRNRAP. Unmatched junction bases numbered 4, after V lost 1 base and J lost 4 bases. This CDR3 comprises 15 residues. In nucleotides, the CDR3 is TGTGCTAGTGGTTTGGACGTAGCGGGTTACAATGAGCAGTTCTTC. It codes for CASGLDVAGYNEQFF.

This chain links TRBV3-1 with TRBJ2-3; perhaps D is TRBD1 or TRBD2 (6 bases each). This CDR3 region has 15 residues. CDR1 and CDR2 (germline): LGHDT, YNNKEL (reference sequence). The ends were cut back, 5 bases at V and 2 bases at J, with 14 bases in the middle. The CDR3 reads CASSRGASPTDTQYF. CDR3 in DNA: TGTGCCAGCAGCAGGGGGGCTAGCCCCACAGATACGCAGTATTTT.

V usage is TRBV11-3 and J usage is TRBJ2-6, with 9 bases fitting TRBD2. Germline V gene lookup returns CDR1 SGHNT and CDR2 YENEEA. V gave up 0 bases and J gave up 4 bases; unmatched junction bases: 7. This CDR3 has 18 amino acids. Here the CDR3 DNA reads TGTGCCAGCAGCTTAGAAAGTGCGGGGGGGTTCGGGGCCAACGTCCTGACTTTC. It encodes CASSLESAGGFGANVLTF.

V is TRBV28 and J is TRBJ2-7; D ambiguous. The length of the CDR3 is 11 residues. Germline V gene sequence: CDR1 MDHEN, CDR2 SYDVKM. CDR3 region: CAFGQAYEQYF. The CDR3 DNA reads TGTGCTTTCGGGCAGGCCTACGAGCAGTACTTC. The full variable domain, its missing parts supplied by reference TRBV28 and TRBJ2-7, is DVKVTQSSRYLVKRTGEKVFLECVQDMDHENMFWYRQDPGLGLRLIYFSYDVKMKEKGDIPEGYSVSREKKERFSLILESASTNQTSMYLCAFGQAYEQYFGPGTRLTVT.

This chain connects TRBV13 to TRBJ2-1, with unresolved D. V was clipped by 5 bases and J by 4 bases, with 9 bases between them. This CDR3 has 13 amino acids. The germline CDR1 and CDR2 sequences are PRHDT and FYEKMQ (reference sequence). This CDR3 is CASSKGLYNEQFF. The DNA for the CDR3 is TGTGCCAGCAGCAAAGGGCTGTACAATGAGCAGTTCTTC.

The chain carries TRBV19 and TRBJ2-4, with D possibly matching TRBD2 (5 bases). CDR3 length: 12 amino acids. Per germline, CDR1 LNHDA and CDR2 SQIVND (reference sequence). V was shortened by 9 bases and J by 10 bases, with 16 bases between the two germline ends. The CDR3 region has the DNA TGTGCCAGCCGGAGGCGGCCCGGTATTCAGTACTTC. Its protein is CASRRRPGIQYF.

The chain employs TRBV5-1 and TRBJ2-5; D is undetermined. The ends were cut back, 4 bases at V and 1 base at J, with 11 bases in the middle. This CDR3 is 14 amino acids long. Looked up from germline, CDR1 is SGHRS and CDR2 is YFSETQ. CDR3 bases: TGCGCCAGCAGCCAGACCTCGCCCCAAGAGACCCAGTACTTC. Translation gives CASSQTSPQETQYF.

This clonotype has just one count. The chain employs TRBV2 and TRBJ1-1, with D maybe TRBD1 (6 bases). Germline V lookup: CDR1 SNHLY, CDR2 FYNNEI. Between the trimmed V and J ends, which lost 6 bases and 1 base, there was a span of 24 bases. The CDR3 spans 18 residues. The CDR3 sequence: CASRRRGGQDAGNTEAFF. The CDR3 nucleotides read TGTGCCAGCAGAAGGAGGGGGGGTCAGGACGCCGGGAACACTGAAGCTTTCTTT.